This T cell receptor beta chain emerged from a study of pediatric ulcerative colitis. With V trimmed by 6 bases and J by 8 bases, 6 bases remained unmatched. CDR3 size: 12 residues. Germline CDR1 LNHDA, CDR2 SQIVND (reference sequence). Libraries were prepared by immunoSEQ multiplex PCR; TCRdb keeps only in-frame clonotypes and omits some of them. This repertoire shows 23,000 or so clones, around 64% found once; its top ten account for roughly 16%. During colonoscopy, one to two rectal pinch biopsies were collected. The genes are TRBV19 and TRBJ1-1; 7 bases match TRBD1. The receptor was derived from a boy younger than 18 with severe ulcerative colitis. The sample comprised gut tissue. CDR3 nucleotide sequence: TGTGCCAGTAGGCCCCCGACAGGGGAAGCTTTCTTT. It codes for CASRPPTGEAFF.